Described below is a single TCR beta chain sequence and its context. No antigen is known for it. The data are from a study of beta chain features in type 1 diabetes. Study-wide points: Patients with Type 1 diabetes showed moderately but significantly shorter TCRB CDR3s in all four CD4+ subsets.

Germline loops: CDR1 SGHVS, CDR2 FNYEAQ. The length of the CDR3 is 16 residues. Trimming removed 3 bases from V and 3 bases from J; junction bases left unmatched: 8. The sequenced template was cDNA made from the entire isolated RNA. Only in-frame clones appear in the TCRdb table, and some are missing; sequencing was by immunoSEQ multiplex PCR. The data show some 640,000 clones, over 11% seen once. The chain combines TRBV7-6 with TRBJ2-1; 7 nucleotides match TRBD1. Sequencing was performed on naive CD4+ T cells from blood. The clonotype originates from a man aged 18 to 29 with type 1 diabetes. CDR3 sequence (DNA): TGTGCCAGCAGCTTGAGTTTTGGGACAGTCTACAATGAGCAGTTCTTC. Translated, it gives CASSLSFGTVYNEQFF.